The clone carrying this TCR beta chain came up many times. The data originate from a study of blood T cells in healthy people across ages. Alongside a J-beta primer mix, a sample-barcoded 5' primer served in a second PCR lasting roughly 7 to 11 cycles. TCRdb itself ran the 5' RACE reads through MiXCR, one entry per CDR3 protein. The profile shows 600,000 to 800,000 distinct CDR3 sequences, under 25% of them singletons. The germline CDR1 and CDR2 sequences are MNHEY and SVGAGI. V gave up 5 bases and J gave up 3 bases, with 8 bases separating them. CDR3 length: 13 amino acids. This TCR was sampled from a man aged 70-80 years in good health. The sample comprised blood. The chain uses TRBV6-5 and TRBJ1-3; weak D call: TRBD1 (5 bases). The CDR3 bases are TGTGCCAGCAGTACAGGACTTGGAAACACCATATATTTT. Encoded protein: CASSTGLGNTIYF.